The clone carrying this TCR beta chain was seen more than once but under ten times. Its antigen is unidentified. Samples underwent the assay at deep level. How the authors handled the data: Owing to the provision of junction-only sequences devoid of quality scores by immunoSEQ, filtering differed. The protocol was immunoSEQ multiplex PCR, while the TCRdb copy is restricted to in-frame clones and leaves out a portion. V and J calls and clone size are copied from that table; D and trimming were computed from the DNA. The sample holds about 2 million clones, about 95% seen once. Per germline, CDR1 MNHNY and CDR2 SVGAGI (reference sequence). This CDR3 has 16 residues. The V end was cut by 5 bases, the J end by 7 bases, with 18 bases between. This record comes from a study of shared clonotypes between healthy human individuals. Naive CD8 cells comprised CD45RO-negative, CCR7-positively selected cells, excluding terminally differentiated effector memory CD45RA+ cells. Those who donated were healthy HIV-negative adults, with no recent acute infections or vaccinations reported.

Study-level points and caveats: Naive subsets tended to show greater estimated richness than memory subsets.

J is TRBJ1-6 and V is TRBV6-6, with D maybe TRBD1 (6 bases). The source is a man between 18 and 29 years old in good health. The sample consisted of naive CD8+ T cells sorted from blood. The CDR3 loop is CASSQSTGIDNSPLHF. For the CDR3, the DNA is TGTGCCAGCAGTCAATCTACAGGGATCGACAATTCACCCCTCCACTTT.